This T cell receptor beta chain was sequenced during a study of T cells after yellow fever vaccination. This clonotype was seen repeatedly, ten times or more. For TCR, cDNA came from 5'RACE template switching, which added a universal primer site and UMIs. TCRdb fed the 5' RACE reads into MiXCR, producing one record per CDR3 protein. The data show a few hundred thousand distinct CDR3 sequences, with around 16% seen just once and around 15% held by the top ten. V lost 0 bases and J lost 4; bases outside the gene matches: 4. Germline CDR1 SGDLS, CDR2 YYNGEE. The CDR3 covers 16 residues. This TCR was recovered from a man aged 18 to 35 who received the YFV17D yellow fever vaccine. The source was PBMCs, collected 5 to 6 days after the first yellow fever vaccination. This chain links TRBV9 with TRBJ2-2; 9 positions agree with TRBD2. CDR3: CASSVDSGGPTGELFF. The CDR3 DNA reads TGTGCCAGCAGCGTAGACAGCGGGGGGCCCACCGGGGAGCTGTTTTTT.